These 8 T cell receptor beta chains came from one sample sequenced in a study of blood T cell repertoires in COVID-19 (TCRdb year 2020). Library preparation used the immunoSEQ multiplex PCR assay. Not all clones reach the TCRdb copy of this immuneACCESS table, which keeps in-frame sequences only. Checked studies attribute under half of the gap to unresolved V genes and leave the rest unexplained. The sample yields about 170,000 clones; about 88% were counted once. The ten largest account for 0.95% to 1.5% of the sample. Sequencing used PBMCs or T cells enriched from blood (not recorded which). Receptor source: a human donor with acute COVID-19. The donor label of this sample is uncertain.

The chain carries TRBV12-3 or TRBV12-4 and TRBJ1-1; D not certain. The CDR3 is 12 amino acids. V was trimmed by 6 bases and J by 5 bases, leaving 10 bases between them. The CDR3, as DNA: TGTGCCAGCAGCTTTAAACGGACTGAAGCTTTCTTT. Translation: CASSFKRTEAFF.

This rearrangement joins TRBV11-2 to TRBJ1-6; 9 bases are shared with TRBD1. From germline, CDR1 is SGHAT and CDR2 FQNNGV. Trimming removed 5 bases from V and 10 bases from J; junction bases left unmatched: 12. The CDR3 contains 16 residues. The CDR3 nucleotides read TGTGCCAGCAGCCCATTGACAGGGGGGTCCGGGTCACCCCTCCACTTT. Translating gives CASSPLTGGSGSPLHF.

This chain uses TRBV18 with TRBJ1-2, with 9 bases identical to TRBD1. The CDR3 contains 14 residues. V dropped 3 bases and J dropped 7; count of bases not matched to a gene: 6. The germline V gene has CDR1 KGHSH and CDR2 LQKENI. CDR3: CASSPAGTGLGYTF. The CDR3 nucleotides are TGTGCCAGCTCACCTGCCGGGACAGGGCTTGGCTACACCTTC.

In its sample, this clone was seen once. The gene calls are TRBV19 and TRBJ1-5; possible D gene TRBD1, 5 bases. In germline, CDR1 is LNHDA, CDR2 SQIVND (reference sequence). Trimming cost V 3 bases and J 3 bases, with 9 bases left between them. The CDR3 has 14 amino acids. The CDR3 protein is CASSIRAPNQPQHF. The CDR3 DNA reads as TGTGCCAGTAGTATCAGGGCCCCCAATCAGCCCCAGCATTTT.

Turning to this clone: One end of the junction does not line up with germline, which may come from a read error. V and J are TRBV5-1 and TRBJ1-1; 11 bases align to TRBD1. This CDR3 is built from 14 residues. CDR1 SGHRS and CDR2 YFSETQ come from the germline V gene. CDR3 sequence (DNA): TGCGCCAGCAGATTGGACAGGGGGCGGACTGAAGCTTTCTTT. Amino acids: CASRLDRGRTEAFF.

This sequence joins TRBV19 and TRBJ2-3, with D unresolved. Germline CDR1 LNHDA, CDR2 SQIVND (reference sequence). Trimming took off 3 bases at V and 4 bases at J, with 8 bases between the two ends. This CDR3 region has 13 residues. The DNA for the CDR3 is TGTGCCAGTAGTATCGGTCTAGCAGATACGCAGTATTTT. Protein sequence: CASSIGLADTQYF.

The chain combines TRBV19 with TRBJ1-2; maybe TRBD1 (5 bases). The ends were cut back, 4 bases at V and 12 bases at J, with 15 bases in the middle. Germline CDR1 is LNHDA and CDR2 is SQIVND (reference sequence). This CDR3 spans 12 amino acids. CDR3 protein: CASSTPYRIHTF. The CDR3 coding sequence is TGTGCCAGTAGTACCCCGTACAGGATCCACACCTTC. Full variable domain (remainder filled in from reference TRBV19 and TRBJ1-2): DGGITQSPKYLFRKEGQNVTLSCEQNLNHDAMYWYRQDPGQGLRLIYYSQIVNDFQKGDIAEGYSVSREKKESFPLTVTSAQKNPTAFYLCASSTPYRIHTFGSGTRLTVV.

The V call is TRBV2, the J call TRBJ2-2; TRBD2 agrees at 14 bases. CDR1 is SNHLY and CDR2 is FYNNEI in the germline V gene. The CDR3 is 18 amino acids. J lost 6 bases, V lost 5 bases, and 11 bases had no gene match. As DNA, the CDR3 is TGTGCCAGCAGTTACCTGCGGACTAGCGGGGGGAATTCCGGGGAGCTGTTTTTT. As protein: CASSYLRTSGGNSGELFF. Using reference TRBV2 and TRBJ2-2 for the parts outside the CDR3, the full variable domain is EPEVTQTPSHQVTQMGQEVILRCVPISNHLYFYWYRQILGQKVEFLVSFYNNEISEKSEIFDDQFSVERPDGSNFTLKIRSTKLEDSAMYFCASSYLRTSGGNSGELFFGEGSRLTVL.